These 8 T cell receptor beta chains came from one sample sequenced in a study of T cells after yellow fever vaccination. TCRdb independently ran MiXCR on the 5' RACE reads; one entry per CDR3 protein. Among about 350,000 distinct CDR3 sequences listed, roughly 8.6% were seen once. Sample: PBMCs, taken roughly 46 days after the first yellow fever vaccination. The receptors derive from a man between 18 and 29 years old who received the YFV17D yellow fever vaccine.

The rearrangement joins TRBV3-1 to TRBJ2-1; D call uncertain. Germline assignment: CDR1 LGHDT and CDR2 YNNKEL (reference sequence). This CDR3 is built from 10 residues. The V end was cut by 6 bases, the J end by 13 bases, with 10 bases between. CDR3 loop: CASRPRSQFF. CDR3 coding DNA: TGTGCCAGCAGGCCTCGCAGCCAGTTCTTC.

The chain employs TRBV7-2 and TRBJ2-4; D is perhaps TRBD2 (6 bases). The CDR3 covers 13 residues. V lost 10 bases, J lost 7 bases, and 17 bases lay in between. Germline CDR1 and CDR2: SGHTA and FQGNSA. CDR3 bases: TGTACCATTTCCCGGGACTCCCATAACATTCAGTACTTC. Protein product: CTISRDSHNIQYF.

This clonotype was seen more than once but under ten times. The chain recombines TRBV12-3 or TRBV12-4 with TRBJ1-4; 10 nucleotides match TRBD1. The CDR3 sequence is 13 residues long. Trimming cost V 11 bases and J 7 bases; bases outside gene matches: 7. The CDR3 DNA reads as TGTGCCTCAACGGGACAGGGGCGTGAAAAACTGTTTTTT. Translated: CASTGQGREKLFF.

This rearrangement joins TRBV29-1 to TRBJ2-3; 8 bases line up with TRBD2. The V segment lost 4 bases and the J segment 5 bases; nucleotides outside the gene matches: 11. The CDR3 spans 15 residues. CDR1 is SQVTM and CDR2 is ANQGSEA in the germline V gene. The CDR3 protein is CSVAGGGQTVDTQYF. CDR3 nucleotides: TGCAGCGTTGCGGGGGGGGGACAAACGGTAGATACGCAGTATTTT.

This chain connects TRBV7-2 to TRBJ1-1, with no clear D. The CDR3 covers 13 residues. V lost 7 bases, J lost 1 base, and 10 bases lay in between. Germline CDR1 is SGHTA and CDR2 is FQGNSA. CDR3 nucleotide sequence: TGTGCCAGCACCTCACAGTCGAACACTGAAGCTTTCTTT. Amino acids: CASTSQSNTEAFF. Combining the CDR3 with reference TRBV7-2 and TRBJ1-1 gives the whole variable domain GAGVSQSPSNKVTEKGKDVELRCDPISGHTALYWYRQSLGQGLEFLIYFQGNSAPDKSGLPSDRFSAERTGGSVSTLTIQRTQQEDSAVYLCASTSQSNTEAFFGQGTRLTVV.

This clonotype has ten or more counts. V usage is TRBV29-1 and J usage is TRBJ2-1, with D unclear. The germline V and J ends were trimmed by 6 bases and 9 bases, with 18 bases remaining between them. CDR3 length: 13 residues. The germline CDR1 and CDR2 sequences are SQVTM and ANQGSEA. CDR3 nucleotide sequence: TGCAGCGTCGTCAATCTAAGCGTGCGTGAGCAGTTCTTC. It specifies CSVVNLSVREQFF.

The V call is TRBV6-5, the J call TRBJ2-3; D is undetermined. CDR3 length equals 15 residues. The V gene lost 0 bases and the J gene lost 2 bases, with 9 bases spanning the gap. Germline loops: CDR1 MNHEY, CDR2 SVGAGI. The CDR3 DNA reads as TGTGCCAGCAGTTACTCGGATGGTTCCACAGATACGCAGTATTTT. Protein: CASSYSDGSTDTQYF.

V and J are TRBV7-2 and TRBJ1-3; D is undetermined. This CDR3 contains 12 residues. CDR1 and CDR2 (germline): SGHTA, FQGNSA. Trimming removed 4 bases at V and 4 bases at J, with 5 bases between. The CDR3 DNA is TGTGCCAGCAGCTATAGAGGAAACACCATATATTTT. It yields the protein CASSYRGNTIYF.